A single sample is the source of the 32 T cell receptor beta chains below, sequenced in a study of cytotoxic CD8 clonotypes in ibrutinib-treated CLL. The method was immunoSEQ multiplex PCR; TCRdb's version includes in-frame clones alone and lacks a portion of them. The data show approximately 74,000 clones, around 80% seen once. The sample consisted of PBMCs, taken at disease progression, from a patient treated with ibrutinib. These receptors all stem from a human donor with chronic lymphocytic leukemia.

This chain uses TRBV27 with TRBJ1-5, with D possibly matching TRBD1 (6 bases). The length of the CDR3 is 13 residues. The V gene lost 6 bases and the J gene lost 6 bases, with 12 bases spanning the gap. Germline lookup yields CDR1 MNHEY and CDR2 SMNVEV (reference sequence). The CDR3 DNA reads TGTGCCAGCAGCGCACAGGGTACTCAGCCCCAGCATTTT. Translating gives CASSAQGTQPQHF.

This clone was counted a few times. The chain joins TRBV14 to TRBJ2-5; 7 bases fit TRBD2. CDR1 is SGHDN, CDR2 FVKESK, per germline. This CDR3 is built from 13 residues. The J segment lost 7 bases and the V segment lost 4 bases, leaving 6 bases of the junction unmatched. This CDR3 reads CASSRGLDGTQYF. CDR3 sequence (DNA): TGTGCCAGCAGCCGCGGACTAGATGGGACCCAGTACTTC.

This clone appeared a few times. The J gene is TRBJ1-3, the V gene TRBV5-1, with D hard to call. The CDR3 loop spans 14 amino acids. In germline, CDR1 is SGHRS, CDR2 YFSETQ. Trimming took 2 bases from V and 6 from J, leaving 12 bases between them. The CDR3 loop is CASSLSGPLNTIYF. As DNA, the CDR3 is TGCGCCAGCAGCTTAAGCGGGCCGCTAAACACCATATATTTT.

The chain employs TRBV19 and TRBJ1-5; 9 positions agree with TRBD1. V shed 4 bases and J 6 bases; nucleotides not matched to a gene: 7. CDR3 size: 15 residues. Germline assignment: CDR1 LNHDA and CDR2 SQIVND (reference sequence). For the CDR3, the DNA is TGTGCCAGTAGTAGGGAGGACAGGGGTTTTCAGCCCCAGCATTTT. Translation gives CASSREDRGFQPQHF.

The chain has TRBV19 and TRBJ1-2; TRBD1 aligns across 8 bases. V lost 5 bases and J lost 5; bases outside the gene matches: 4. The germline V gene has CDR1 LNHDA and CDR2 SQIVND (reference sequence). CDR3 length: 13 amino acids. CDR3 sequence reads: CASSPDREYGYTF. The CDR3 nucleotides read TGTGCCAGTAGTCCGGACAGGGAGTATGGCTACACCTTC.

V is TRBV29-1 and J is TRBJ2-7; the D gene could be TRBD1 or TRBD2 (5 bases each). Germline CDR1 and CDR2: SQVTM and ANQGSEA. V gave up 0 bases and J gave up 4 bases, with 16 bases separating them. The CDR3 has 15 residues. The CDR3 bases are TGCAGCGTTGAAGATTGGGGGAATCAGGGTTACGAGCAGTACTTC. Residues: CSVEDWGNQGYEQYF.

The chain joins TRBV11-2 to TRBJ2-7; D gene ambiguous. This CDR3 has 15 amino acids. Germline CDR1 SGHAT, CDR2 FQNNGV. Trimming shortened V by 0 bases and J by 4 bases, and 13 bases separated the two germline ends. CDR3 coding DNA: TGTGCCAGCAGCTTAGATGGGCCCCTGGGGTACGAGCAGTACTTC. It specifies CASSLDGPLGYEQYF.

This clone was seen once. V usage is TRBV5-6 and J usage is TRBJ2-7, with 7 bases fitting TRBD1. This CDR3 spans 18 amino acids. After removal of 4 bases from V and 0 bases from J, the junction contained 16 bases not matched to a gene. The germline V gene encodes CDR1 SGHDT and CDR2 YYEEEE. The CDR3 spells CASSGKDRWKASSYEQYF. In DNA, the CDR3 is TGTGCCAGCAGCGGAAAGGACAGGTGGAAGGCGAGCTCCTACGAGCAGTACTTC. The whole variable domain, remainder taken from reference TRBV5-6 and TRBJ2-7, is DAGVTQSPTHLIKTRGQQVTLRCSPKSGHDTVSWYQQALGQGPQFIFQYYEEEERQRGNFPDRFSGHQFPNYSSELNVNALLLGDSALYLCASSGKDRWKASSYEQYFGPGTRLTVT.

V usage is TRBV5-1 and J usage is TRBJ2-7, with 12 positions matching TRBD2. This CDR3 has 14 amino acids. Germline-derived CDR1 and CDR2 are SGHRS and YFSETQ. The V gene end was trimmed by 2 bases and the J gene end by 4 bases; junction bases not matched to a gene: 1. CDR3 sequence (DNA): TGCGCCAGCAGCTTTCTAGCGGGGGGGTACGAGCAGTACTTC. Its protein is CASSFLAGGYEQYF.

The rearrangement links TRBV6-1 to TRBJ2-6; D not certain. CDR1 MNHNS and CDR2 SASEGT come from the germline V gene. The CDR3 is made up of 17 amino acids. Between the trimmed V and J ends, which lost 1 base and 1 base, there was a span of 11 bases. The CDR3 DNA follows: TGTGCCAGCAGTGAAGGCTTTGGCAGTTCTGGGGCCAACGTCCTGACTTTC. Translated: CASSEGFGSSGANVLTF.

The chain recombines TRBV6-1 with TRBJ2-5; D possibly corresponds to TRBD1 (5 bases). Trimming pared 4 bases from V and 5 bases from J, leaving 11 bases between. Germline CDR1 MNHNS, CDR2 SASEGT. The CDR3 has 13 amino acids. CDR3 in amino acids: CASSVDRAETQYF. The DNA of the CDR3 is TGTGCCAGCAGTGTAGACAGAGCCGAGACCCAGTACTTC.

V usage is TRBV7-9 and J usage is TRBJ1-3, with a possible D match to TRBD1 (5 bases). This CDR3 spans 16 amino acids. V was clipped by 5 bases and J by 0 bases, with 14 bases between them. Germline CDR1 and CDR2: SEHNR and FQNEAQ (reference sequence). The CDR3 DNA sequence: TGTGCCAGCAGCCCTCCCGGGGCCCGCTCTGGAAACACCATATATTTT. Protein product: CASSPPGARSGNTIYF. Supplemented by reference TRBV7-9 and TRBJ1-3, the full variable domain reads DTGVSQNPRHKITKRGQNVTFRCDPISEHNRLYWYRQTLGQGPEFLTYFQNEAQLEKSRLLSDRFSAERPKGSFSTLEIQRTEQGDSAMYLCASSPPGARSGNTIYFGEGSWLTVV.

The chain has TRBV7-9 and TRBJ2-1; D call uncertain. The length of the CDR3 is 13 residues. V was clipped by 0 bases and J by 8 bases, with 8 bases between them. CDR1 is SEHNR and CDR2 is FQNEAQ in the germline V gene (reference sequence). This chain's CDR3 is CASSLALLYEQFF. The CDR3 DNA follows: TGTGCCAGCAGCTTAGCGCTATTGTATGAGCAGTTCTTC.

V is TRBV15 and J is TRBJ2-7, with D possibly being TRBD2 (5 bases). This CDR3 has 13 amino acids. Per germline, CDR1 LNHNV and CDR2 YYDKDF (reference sequence). Between the trimmed V and J ends, which lost 6 bases and 5 bases, there was a span of 14 bases. CDR3 protein: CATRTGILDEQYF. CDR3 nucleotides: TGTGCCACCAGAACCGGGATTCTGGACGAGCAGTACTTC.

This clone was counted only a few times. The sample holds other DNA sequences that translate to the same CDR3. The chain recombines TRBV18 with TRBJ2-6, with D tentatively TRBD1 (5 bases). This CDR3 is 15 amino acids long. Germline V gene lookup returns CDR1 KGHSH and CDR2 LQKENI. The V end was cut by 3 bases, the J end by 0 bases, with 6 bases between. The CDR3 protein is CASSPTGSGANVLTF. The CDR3 DNA sequence: TGTGCCAGCTCACCTACAGGCTCTGGGGCCAACGTCCTGACTTTC.

This sequence joins TRBV7-9 and TRBJ1-1; D gene unclear. CDR3 length: 14 amino acids. V was cut by 1 base and J by 0 bases, with 6 bases left in between. Germline lookup yields CDR1 SEHNR and CDR2 FQNEAQ (reference sequence). Written as DNA, the CDR3 is TGTGCCAGCAGCTTAGGAGGTTTGAACACTGAAGCTTTCTTT. The encoded protein is CASSLGGLNTEAFF. Variable domain in full (rest from reference TRBV7-9 and TRBJ1-1): DTGVSQNPRHKITKRGQNVTFRCDPISEHNRLYWYRQTLGQGPEFLTYFQNEAQLEKSRLLSDRFSAERPKGSFSTLEIQRTEQGDSAMYLCASSLGGLNTEAFFGQGTRLTVV.

The chain carries TRBV30 and TRBJ1-1; D remains ambiguous. CDR3 length: 11 residues. V lost 0 bases, J lost 10 bases, and 9 bases lay in between. CDR1 GTSNPN and CDR2 SVGIG come from the germline V gene (reference sequence). The CDR3 nucleotides read TGTGCCTGGAGTGTTAGCGTGGGAGCTTTCTTT. This translates into CAWSVSVGAFF.

This clone was observed once. The chain links TRBV7-9 to TRBJ2-7; 8 bases align to TRBD2. J lost 6 bases, V lost 1 base, and 8 bases had no gene match. Germline CDR1 is SEHNR and CDR2 is FQNEAQ (reference sequence). The CDR3 sequence is 15 residues long. For the CDR3, the DNA is TGTGCCAGCAGCTTAGGGGATGCGGGGGGCGTCGAGCAGTACTTC. Translation: CASSLGDAGGVEQYF.

CDR3 amino acids: CASSQDRGGKNSPLHF. In DNA, the CDR3 is TGCGCCAGCAGCCAAGATCGTGGGGGCAAAAATTCACCCCTCCACTTT. The chain couples TRBV4-1 to TRBJ1-6; D may be TRBD1 (6 bases). CDR3 length: 16 residues. CDR1 MGHRA and CDR2 YSYEKL come from the germline V gene. The germline V and J ends were trimmed by 0 bases and 7 bases, with 13 bases remaining between them.

This chain joins TRBV6-1 and TRBJ1-1; unclear D gene. Trimming left V 0 bases short and J 1 base short, with 15 bases between. Germline assignment: CDR1 MNHNS and CDR2 SASEGT. This CDR3 region has 17 residues. The CDR3 protein is CASSEARRGVWNTEAFF. In nucleotides, the CDR3 is TGTGCCAGCAGTGAAGCCCGAAGAGGCGTGTGGAACACTGAAGCTTTCTTT.

The rearrangement links TRBV30 to TRBJ2-1; TRBD2 matches 15 bases. Unmatched junction bases numbered 10, after V lost 5 bases and J lost 8 bases. CDR1 is GTSNPN, CDR2 SVGIG, per germline (reference sequence). The CDR3 extends over 16 amino acids. CDR3 sequence: CAWDWGLAGGFDEQFF. The CDR3 DNA follows: TGTGCCTGGGACTGGGGACTAGCGGGAGGTTTCGATGAGCAGTTCTTC.

The genes are TRBV30 and TRBJ2-1; D is perhaps TRBD2 (5 bases). Trimming cost V 5 bases and J 7 bases, with 24 bases left between them. Looked up from germline, CDR1 is GTSNPN and CDR2 is SVGIG (reference sequence). This CDR3 region has 16 residues. The CDR3, as DNA: TGTGCCTGGTTCCCTAAGCTTCGGACTCCGGGGAATGAGCAGTTCTTC. Translated, it gives CAWFPKLRTPGNEQFF.

The chain combines TRBV25-1 with TRBJ2-7; perhaps D is TRBD1 or TRBD2 (5 bases each). Per germline, CDR1 MGHDK and CDR2 SYGVNS. V lost 5 bases to trimming and J lost 6 bases, with 17 bases between them. CDR3 size: 14 residues. The DNA of the CDR3 is TGTGCCAGCAGTCTGACGGGGACCGGGGTCGAGCAGTACTTC. It is translated as CASSLTGTGVEQYF.

This clone was observed a few times. The chain employs TRBV27 and TRBJ2-7, with D unclear. Germline lookup yields CDR1 MNHEY and CDR2 SMNVEV (reference sequence). The CDR3 is 13 amino acids. Trimming removed 2 bases from V and 3 bases from J, with 8 bases in between. The CDR3, as DNA: TGTGCCAGCAGTTTAGGGCACCTCTACGAGCAGTACTTC. Protein product: CASSLGHLYEQYF.

The V gene is TRBV19, the J gene TRBJ1-2; possible D gene TRBD1, 5 bases. V gave up 5 bases and J gave up 10 bases, with 11 bases separating them. Per germline, CDR1 LNHDA and CDR2 SQIVND (reference sequence). This CDR3 region has 11 residues. The CDR3 sequence: CASSGYRIYTF. CDR3 sequence (DNA): TGTGCCAGTAGTGGATACAGGATCTACACCTTC. The whole variable domain, remainder taken from reference TRBV19 and TRBJ1-2, is DGGITQSPKYLFRKEGQNVTLSCEQNLNHDAMYWYRQDPGQGLRLIYYSQIVNDFQKGDIAEGYSVSREKKESFPLTVTSAQKNPTAFYLCASSGYRIYTFGSGTRLTVV.

V gene TRBV28 combines with J gene TRBJ1-4; D not certain. V lost 5 bases, J lost 6 bases, and 10 bases lay in between. In germline, CDR1 is MDHEN, CDR2 SYDVKM. The CDR3 contains 13 residues. DNA of the CDR3: TGTGCCAGCAGTCCGCATAGCTATGAAAAACTGTTTTTT. It yields the protein CASSPHSYEKLFF. The full variable domain, in which reference TRBV28 and TRBJ1-4 provide the parts outside the CDR3, is DVKVTQSSRYLVKRTGEKVFLECVQDMDHENMFWYRQDPGLGLRLIYFSYDVKMKEKGDIPEGYSVSREKKERFSLILESASTNQTSMYLCASSPHSYEKLFFGSGTQLSVL.

This clone came up a few times. The V gene is TRBV7-9, the J gene TRBJ1-6, with 7 bases that match TRBD1. The CDR3 sequence is 14 residues long. Trimming took 5 bases from V and 7 from J; bases not matched to a gene: 5. Looked up from germline, CDR1 is SEHNR and CDR2 is FQNEAQ (reference sequence). The CDR3 here is CASSRDRNNSPLHF. CDR3 coding DNA: TGTGCCAGCAGCCGGGACAGAAACAATTCACCCCTCCACTTT.

The chain links TRBV28 to TRBJ2-1; 8 bases match TRBD2. Unmatched junction bases numbered 9, after V lost 4 bases and J lost 4 bases. The germline V gene has CDR1 MDHEN and CDR2 SYDVKM. The CDR3 contains 16 residues. The CDR3 DNA reads as TGTGCCAGCAGTTCGGGGACTAGGACGGATTACAATGAGCAGTTCTTC. Translated, it gives CASSSGTRTDYNEQFF.

The rearrangement uses TRBV19 and TRBJ1-2; D call uncertain. Germline CDR1 reads LNHDA; CDR2 reads SQIVND (reference sequence). Trimming cost V 5 bases and J 1 base, with 14 bases left between them. The CDR3 is 15 residues long. CDR3 nucleotide sequence: TGTGCCAGTAGTTCCTTCTACCGGATTAACTATGGCTACACCTTC. As protein: CASSSFYRINYGYTF.

The chain is built from TRBV4-1 and TRBJ2-1; 12 nucleotides agree with TRBD2. This CDR3 is 16 amino acids long. V lost 2 bases to trimming and J lost 4 bases; unmatched junction nucleotides: 3. Germline V gives CDR1 MGHRA, CDR2 YSYEKL. The DNA for the CDR3 is TGCGCCAGCAGCCAACCCGGGACTAGCGGGTACAATGAGCAGTTCTTC. It translates to CASSQPGTSGYNEQFF.

The rearrangement uses TRBV28 and TRBJ2-6, with 7 positions matching TRBD1. This CDR3 has 15 residues. Germline CDR1 is MDHEN and CDR2 is SYDVKM. Trimming at V came to 6 bases and at J to 2 bases, leaving 4 bases not matched to a gene. Here the CDR3 DNA reads TGTGCCAGCAGCATAGGGGGCGCTGGGGCCAACGTCCTGACTTTC. Its protein is CASSIGGAGANVLTF.

The CDR3 sequence: CAWSPRSGLYEQYF. The CDR3 coding sequence is TGTGCCTGGAGTCCCCGTAGCGGGTTGTACGAGCAGTACTTC. This chain uses TRBV30 with TRBJ2-7, with TRBD2 matching 7 bases. Germline trimming cut 2 bases from V and 4 bases from J; bases unmatched to any gene: 8. CDR3 length equals 14 residues. In germline, CDR1 is GTSNPN, CDR2 SVGIG (reference sequence).